One and the same sample provided the 23 T cell receptor beta chains below, sequenced in a study of blood T cell repertoires in COVID-19. Data came from immunoSEQ multiplex PCR; TCRdb stores just in-frame clones and leaves some out. The profile covers fewer than 90,000 clones, with more than 65% appearing a single time and less than 7% taken by the ten largest. Source material: peripheral blood. Receptors were obtained from a man between 65 and 85 years old with COVID-19, enrolled during active disease.

The chain couples TRBV6-2 or TRBV6-3 to TRBJ2-7; 8 bases fit TRBD1. Germline CDR1 MNHEY, CDR2 SVGEGT. V was clipped by 5 bases and J by 5 bases; unmatched bases: 8. CDR3 length: 14 residues. CDR3 region: CASSRQGLLNEQYF. CDR3 DNA: TGTGCCAGCAGTCGACAGGGGCTTTTGAACGAGCAGTACTTC.

The rearrangement joins TRBV9 to TRBJ2-4; TRBD2 aligns across 7 bases. The CDR3 extends over 15 amino acids. Trimming removed 4 bases from V and 2 bases from J; junction bases left unmatched: 6. Germline CDR1 SGDLS, CDR2 YYNGEE. This CDR3 is CASSPRGETKNIQYF. CDR3 sequence (DNA): TGTGCCAGCAGCCCCCGGGGGGAAACCAAAAACATTCAGTACTTC.

The chain combines TRBV5-4 with TRBJ2-3; 9 nucleotides match TRBD2. V was clipped by 0 bases and J by 3 bases; unmatched bases: 5. From germline, CDR1 is SGHNT and CDR2 YYREEE (reference sequence). The CDR3 covers 16 residues. The CDR3, as DNA: TGTGCCAGCAGCTTGGAGCCGGGACTAGCTACAGATACGCAGTATTTT. Its protein product is CASSLEPGLATDTQYF.

The rearrangement uses TRBV3-1 (or the pseudogene TRBV3-2) and TRBJ1-1; D is possibly TRBD1 (5 bases). Trimming stripped 5 bases from V and 0 bases from J, with 7 bases between. There are 13 residues in the CDR3. Germline V gives CDR1 LGHDT, CDR2 YNNKEL (reference sequence). The DNA for the CDR3 is TGTGCCAGCAGCGGGGCCGTGAACACTGAAGCTTTCTTT. This gives the protein CASSGAVNTEAFF.

DNA for the CDR3: TGTGCCAGCAGATACAGGGGCTCTGGAAACACCATATATTTT. Residues: CASRYRGSGNTIYF. V and J are TRBV6-2 or TRBV6-3 and TRBJ1-3; 7 bases match TRBD1. Germline lookup yields CDR1 MNHEY and CDR2 SVGEGT. After removal of 6 bases from V and 0 bases from J, the junction contained 2 bases not matched to a gene. The CDR3 runs to 14 residues.

The chain links TRBV28 to TRBJ2-7; D is ambiguous. Germline CDR1 MDHEN, CDR2 SYDVKM. V was cut by 4 bases and J by 4 bases, with 11 bases left in between. The CDR3 has 13 amino acids. The CDR3 region is CASSSPLRYEQYF. Here the CDR3 DNA reads TGTGCCAGCAGTTCCCCATTACGGTACGAGCAGTACTTC. Combining the CDR3 with reference TRBV28 and TRBJ2-7 gives the whole variable domain DVKVTQSSRYLVKRTGEKVFLECVQDMDHENMFWYRQDPGLGLRLIYFSYDVKMKEKGDIPEGYSVSREKKERFSLILESASTNQTSMYLCASSSPLRYEQYFGPGTRLTVT.

J is TRBJ1-5 and V is TRBV19; no reliable D call. This CDR3 is built from 13 residues. CDR1 is LNHDA, CDR2 SQIVND, per germline (reference sequence). V gave up 4 bases and J gave up 2 bases, with 6 bases separating them. The CDR3 reads CASSNPGNQPQHF. CDR3 DNA: TGTGCCAGTAGTAATCCTGGCAATCAGCCCCAGCATTTT. Supplemented by reference TRBV19 and TRBJ1-5, the full variable domain reads DGGITQSPKYLFRKEGQNVTLSCEQNLNHDAMYWYRQDPGQGLRLIYYSQIVNDFQKGDIAEGYSVSREKKESFPLTVTSAQKNPTAFYLCASSNPGNQPQHFGDGTRLSIL.

The J gene is TRBJ2-7, the V gene TRBV18, with D possibly TRBD2 on 7 matching bases. Germline loops: CDR1 KGHSH, CDR2 LQKENI. This CDR3 has 15 amino acids. The germline V and J ends were trimmed by 4 bases and 5 bases, with 18 bases remaining between them. DNA of the CDR3: TGTGCCAGCTCACTAACCGAAGGGGGGAGGGACGAGCAGTACTTC. Its translation is CASSLTEGGRDEQYF.

The chain joins TRBV21-1 to TRBJ2-2; the table calls TRBD2, which could not be checked here. TRBV21-1 corresponds to a pseudogene. The CDR3 sequence is 17 residues long. CDR3 in amino acids: CASSTSRLPSRHRELFF. The CDR3 region has the DNA TGTGCCAGCAGCACTTCGAGACTCCCGAGTAGGCACCGAGAGCTGTTTTTT.

The V gene is TRBV18, the J gene TRBJ2-3, with 7 bases identical to TRBD2. Looked up from germline, CDR1 is KGHSH and CDR2 is LQKENI. This CDR3 is built from 14 residues. Losses at the gene ends were 2 bases for V and 3 bases for J; bases not matched to a gene: 2. CDR3 nucleotide sequence: TGTGCCAGCTCACCAGGACTAGTTACAGATACGCAGTATTTT. It specifies CASSPGLVTDTQYF.

The chain has TRBV6-4 and TRBJ1-4, with D perhaps matching TRBD1 (6 bases). The germline gives CDR1 MRHNA, CDR2 SNTAGT. Trimming took 2 bases from V and 7 from J, leaving 17 bases between them. CDR3 size: 16 residues. DNA of the CDR3: TGTGCCAGCAGTGACGCAGGGGAGATCTGGGGTGAAAAACTGTTTTTT. Translated, it gives CASSDAGEIWGEKLFF.

This chain joins TRBV5-4 and TRBJ1-2; D not certain. Trimming left V 0 bases short and J 4 bases short, with 13 bases between. Germline values: CDR1 SGHNT, CDR2 YYREEE (reference sequence). The CDR3 contains 15 residues. CDR3 amino acids: CASSLGQASFYGYTF. The CDR3 region has the DNA TGTGCCAGCAGCTTGGGCCAGGCGTCATTCTATGGCTACACCTTC.

This chain links TRBV6-2 or TRBV6-3 with TRBJ2-3; 8 bases are a match to TRBD2. Germline V lookup: CDR1 MNHEY, CDR2 SVGEGT. V was pared by 4 bases and J by 4 bases, with 10 bases of the junction left unmatched. This CDR3 has 16 residues. The CDR3 coding sequence is TGTGCCAGCAGTTTTGTGGCGGGGGGTACCCCAGATACGCAGTATTTT. Its translation: CASSFVAGGTPDTQYF.

V is TRBV10-3 and J is TRBJ2-2; 12 bases agree with TRBD2. V dropped 6 bases and J dropped 5; count of bases not matched to a gene: 1. The CDR3 is made up of 14 amino acids. Germline loops: CDR1 ENHRY, CDR2 SYGVKD. DNA of the CDR3: TGTGCCATCAGGCTAGCGGGAGGGACCGGGGAGCTGTTTTTT. This encodes CAIRLAGGTGELFF.

The chain has TRBV4-2 and TRBJ2-3, with 14 bases identical to TRBD2. The CDR3 contains 20 residues. V lost 0 bases to trimming and J lost 4 bases; unmatched junction nucleotides: 12. The V gene's germline CDR1 is LGHNA and CDR2 YNFKEQ. The CDR3 sequence: CASSQEAGGTSGSWADTQYF. For the CDR3, the DNA is TGTGCCAGCAGCCAAGAGGCCGGTGGGACTAGCGGGAGTTGGGCAGATACGCAGTATTTT.

This clone appeared a few times. The J gene is TRBJ1-1, the V gene TRBV5-1; D is undetermined. V was shortened by 1 base and J by 4 bases, with 14 bases between the two germline ends. The CDR3 contains 15 residues. CDR1 and CDR2 (germline): SGHRS, YFSETQ. This chain's CDR3 is CASSLSFISGTEAFF. The CDR3 DNA follows: TGCGCCAGCAGCTTGTCGTTCATATCCGGCACTGAAGCTTTCTTT.

This chain links TRBV18 with TRBJ1-3; D ambiguous. This CDR3 is built from 13 residues. With 8 bases removed from V and 1 base from J, the gap between germline ends came to 9 bases. The germline V gene has CDR1 KGHSH and CDR2 LQKENI. The CDR3 protein is CASQRASGNTIYF. CDR3 sequence (DNA): TGTGCCAGCCAGAGGGCTTCTGGAAACACCATATATTTT.

This clone was detected only a few times. The chain joins TRBV12-3 or TRBV12-4 to TRBJ2-1; no definite D call. The CDR3 contains 13 residues. Trimming took off 5 bases at V and 5 bases at J, with 10 bases between the two ends. CDR3: CASSPSPNNEQFF. The CDR3 region has the DNA TGTGCCAGCAGTCCCTCCCCTAACAATGAGCAGTTCTTC.

The chain recombines TRBV19 with TRBJ1-1; D is perhaps TRBD1 (5 bases). Trimming took 5 bases from V and 2 from J, leaving 12 bases between them. The CDR3 extends over 14 amino acids. CDR1 is LNHDA, CDR2 SQIVND, per germline (reference sequence). The CDR3 nucleotides read TGTGCCAGTAGTTCGTGGACACAAAACACTGAAGCTTTCTTT. It codes for CASSSWTQNTEAFF.

This chain connects TRBV6-6 to TRBJ1-4; the match to TRBD1 covers 8 bases. The V gene end was trimmed by 6 bases and the J gene end by 8 bases; junction bases not matched to a gene: 8. CDR1 and CDR2 from the germline V gene are MNHNY and SVGAGI (reference sequence). This CDR3 region has 14 residues. The CDR3 is CASSFQGAWEKLFF. CDR3 nucleotide sequence: TGTGCCAGCAGCTTCCAGGGGGCTTGGGAAAAACTGTTTTTT.

The chain employs TRBV5-1 and TRBJ2-5; D may be TRBD1 (6 bases). Trimming removed 3 bases from V and 0 bases from J, with 9 bases in between. Per germline, CDR1 SGHRS and CDR2 YFSETQ. The CDR3 runs to 14 residues. The CDR3 nucleotides are TGCGCCAGCAGCTCCCAGGGGAACCAAGAGACCCAGTACTTC. This sequence encodes CASSSQGNQETQYF.

The chain combines TRBV28 with TRBJ1-6; 12 bases are a match to TRBD1. The V segment lost 6 bases and the J segment 3 bases; nucleotides outside the gene matches: 3. The germline V gene encodes CDR1 MDHEN and CDR2 SYDVKM. The CDR3 covers 16 residues. CDR3 region: CASRGQGAVYNSPLHF. In DNA form, the CDR3 reads TGTGCCAGCAGGGGACAGGGGGCGGTCTATAATTCACCCCTCCACTTT.

The chain carries TRBV28 and TRBJ1-6; possibly TRBD1 for D (5 bases). Germline V gene data show CDR1 as MDHEN and CDR2 as SYDVKM. The V end lost 2 bases, the J end lost 9 bases, and 14 bases lay between the germline ends. The CDR3 sequence is 15 residues long. This CDR3 is CASSLGRGSGSPLHF. The CDR3 region has the DNA TGTGCCAGCAGTTTAGGGAGGGGAAGTGGTTCACCCCTCCACTTT.